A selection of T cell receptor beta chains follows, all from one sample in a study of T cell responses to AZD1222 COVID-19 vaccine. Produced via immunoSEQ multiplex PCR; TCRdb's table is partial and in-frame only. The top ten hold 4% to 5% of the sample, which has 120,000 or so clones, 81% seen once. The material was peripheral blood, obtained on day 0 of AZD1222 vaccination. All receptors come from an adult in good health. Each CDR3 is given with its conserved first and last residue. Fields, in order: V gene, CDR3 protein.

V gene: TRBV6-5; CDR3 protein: CASSYQAGRETQYF
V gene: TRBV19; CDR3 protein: CASSAGGGRYF
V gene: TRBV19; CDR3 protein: CASSMGGMNRNEQFF
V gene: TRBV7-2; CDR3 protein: CASSLVSRSNEKLFF
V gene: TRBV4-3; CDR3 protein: CASSQVHRGPYEQYF
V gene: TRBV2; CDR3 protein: CAGIPGPLPDTQYF
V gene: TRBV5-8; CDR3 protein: CASSLRRGPDTQYF
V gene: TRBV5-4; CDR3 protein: CASSSRTLRNTEAFF
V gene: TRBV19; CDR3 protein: CASSMPSGSLNTGELFF
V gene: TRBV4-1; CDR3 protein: CASSQDGNTDTQYF
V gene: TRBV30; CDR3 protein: CAWSGQGALGNTIYF
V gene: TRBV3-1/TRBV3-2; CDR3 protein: CASSPHPLYTGGSYNEQFF
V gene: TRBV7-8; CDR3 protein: CASSVDGSGTEAFF
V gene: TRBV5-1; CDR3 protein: CASSLQNTEAFF
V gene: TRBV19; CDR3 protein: CASRILGQYGYTF
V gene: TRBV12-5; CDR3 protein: CASALGGAITDTQYF
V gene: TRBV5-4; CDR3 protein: CASSLGVVAKANYGYTF
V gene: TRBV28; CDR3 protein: CASRLQGVTEAFF
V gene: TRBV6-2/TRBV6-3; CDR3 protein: CASSYRPIYEQYF
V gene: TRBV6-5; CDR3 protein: CASRGDPGSYEQYF
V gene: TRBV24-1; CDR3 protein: CATSDPTGNIAGELFF
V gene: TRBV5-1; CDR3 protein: CASSLGTVTYEQYF
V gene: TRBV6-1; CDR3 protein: CASGGASGTSGLNNEQFF
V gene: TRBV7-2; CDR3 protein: CASSLHGQGYSGNTIYF
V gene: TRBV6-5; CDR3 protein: CASSSGIGYNEQFF
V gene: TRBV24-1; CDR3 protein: CATSDSGTEETQYF
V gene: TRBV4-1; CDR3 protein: CASSDGRTRSNQPQHF
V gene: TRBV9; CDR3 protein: CASSRTSGGRGNTGELFF
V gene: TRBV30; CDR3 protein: CAWSVGNLGAIEKLFF
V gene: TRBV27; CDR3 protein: CASRRSASNQPQHF
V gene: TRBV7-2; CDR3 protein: CASSLRGWGTDTQYF
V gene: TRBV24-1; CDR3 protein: CATSEGPAGGQETQYF
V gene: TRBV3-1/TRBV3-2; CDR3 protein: CASSQHPENIQYF
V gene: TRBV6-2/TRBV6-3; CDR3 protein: CASSYGGGESQETQYF
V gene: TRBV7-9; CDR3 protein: CASSSGTGGDTQYF
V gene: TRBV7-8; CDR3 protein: CASSQTGAGRSSTDTQYF
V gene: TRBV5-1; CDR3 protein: CASSFSPRPTNYGYTF
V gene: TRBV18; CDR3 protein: CASSPGIEETQYF
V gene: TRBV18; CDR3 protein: CASSPLAGVTEAFF